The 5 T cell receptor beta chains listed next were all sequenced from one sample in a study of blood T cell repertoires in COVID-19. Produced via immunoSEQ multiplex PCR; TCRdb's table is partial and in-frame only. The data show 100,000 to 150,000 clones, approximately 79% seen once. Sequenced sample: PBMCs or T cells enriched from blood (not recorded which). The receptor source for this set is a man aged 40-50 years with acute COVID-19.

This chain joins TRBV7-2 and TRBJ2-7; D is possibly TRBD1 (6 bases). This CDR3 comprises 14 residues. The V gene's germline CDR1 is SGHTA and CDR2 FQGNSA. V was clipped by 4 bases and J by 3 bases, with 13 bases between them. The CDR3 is CASSSLDRSYEQYF. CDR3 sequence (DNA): TGTGCCAGCAGCTCCCTTGACAGGAGCTACGAGCAGTACTTC. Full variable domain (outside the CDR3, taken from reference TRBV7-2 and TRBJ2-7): GAGVSQSPSNKVTEKGKDVELRCDPISGHTALYWYRQSLGQGLEFLIYFQGNSAPDKSGLPSDRFSAERTGGSVSTLTIQRTQQEDSAVYLCASSSLDRSYEQYFGPGTRLTVT.

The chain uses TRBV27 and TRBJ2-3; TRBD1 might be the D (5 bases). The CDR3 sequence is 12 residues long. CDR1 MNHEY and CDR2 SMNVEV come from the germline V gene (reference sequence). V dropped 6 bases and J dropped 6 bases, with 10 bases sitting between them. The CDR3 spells CASRGPGDTQYF. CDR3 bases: TGTGCCAGCAGGGGGCCCGGGGATACGCAGTATTTT.

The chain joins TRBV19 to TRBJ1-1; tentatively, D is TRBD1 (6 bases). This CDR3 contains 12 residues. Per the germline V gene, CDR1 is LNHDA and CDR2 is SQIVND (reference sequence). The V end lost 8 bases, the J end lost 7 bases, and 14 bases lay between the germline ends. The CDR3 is CASQLRGGEAFF. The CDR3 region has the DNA TGTGCCAGTCAACTCAGGGGCGGTGAAGCTTTCTTT.

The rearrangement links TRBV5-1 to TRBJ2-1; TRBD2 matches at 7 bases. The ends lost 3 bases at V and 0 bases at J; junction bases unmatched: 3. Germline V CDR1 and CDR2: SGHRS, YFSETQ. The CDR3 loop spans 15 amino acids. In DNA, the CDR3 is TGCGCCAGCAGCTCGGGGGGTACCTCCTACAATGAGCAGTTCTTC. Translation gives CASSSGGTSYNEQFF.

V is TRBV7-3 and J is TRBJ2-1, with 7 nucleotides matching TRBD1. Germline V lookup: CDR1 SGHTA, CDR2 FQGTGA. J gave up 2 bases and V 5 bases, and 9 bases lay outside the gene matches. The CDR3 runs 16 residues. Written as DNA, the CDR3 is TGTGCCAGCAGCCCCGCCGGGACAGCGGCCTACAATGAGCAGTTCTTC. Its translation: CASSPAGTAAYNEQFF.